The entry that follows covers one T cell receptor beta chain sequence. At least ten counts were recorded for this clonotype. No cognate antigen has been identified for it. Base qualities are not provided; no much larger clone lies one nucleotide away. All donors were healthy Caucasians. The twin cohort comprised three pairs of female monozygotic twins, all aged roughly 18 to 29 years. Positive isolation kits from Invitrogen were used to isolate the CD4+ and CD8+ T cell populations. This record belongs to a study of identical twins (dated by TCRdb to 2016 to 2018). In the study overall: TCR alpha and beta repertoires from monozygotic twins, unrelated adults of various ages and cord blood were deep-sequenced to test whether fetal clonotypes persist. To rule out contamination, the twin experiments were replicated at different times with different library preparation protocols.

The CDR3, from cysteine to phenylalanine, totals 12 residues. Left in the record is the CDR3 DNA by itself, 36 bases read in frame from the first base. The germline V gene encodes CDR1 SGHKS and CDR2 YYEKEE (reference sequence). Relative to germline, V is 0 bases shorter and J is 7 bases shorter, with 5 bases between their ends. Study-wide findings and limitations: Abundant cord blood beta clonotypes had fewer insertions, young adult naive repertoires showed a similar but weaker trend, and memory repertoires showed no such trend. Compared with coincidental sharing between unrelated individuals, an excess of low generation-probability sequences was observed among out-of-frame TCR alpha sequences shared between twins. Because the same donors could not be followed over many years, the conclusions depended on cross-sectional statistical analysis. Invariant T cells such as MAIT and iNKT could partly confound zero-insertion analyses, although diverse VJ usage argued against such confounding for most clonotypes. In monozygotic twins, recombination models systematically underestimated out-of-frame TCR alpha sharing, but the models matched the sharing seen between unrelated individuals. Excess twin sharing in beta out-of-frame sequences was weaker because fewer shared sequences lowered the signal-to-noise ratio.

The library came from 5' RACE. Sequencer: Illumina HiSeq 2000. Template switching introduced a universal primer binding site; the final cDNA contained a unique molecular identifier, enabling accurate counting of TCR cDNA molecules. First-strand cDNA for TCR alpha and beta chains was synthesized from specific primers in the conserved constant-segment region. To control for contamination, every cDNA library was double barcoded, receiving both a SMART-Mk sample barcode and Illumina barcodes. TruSeq adapter sequences and Illumina sample barcodes were added in two successive PCR steps. The TCR alpha and beta cDNA libraries were sequenced on the Illumina HiSeq platform using custom primers. As for how the authors treated the data: MiGEC processed the raw reads to extract unique molecular identifiers, while MiXCR was used to determine the CDR3 positions. Recombination models were inferred per individual with the repgenHMM and IGoR tools using an EM algorithm. Shared clonotypes were analyzed with the tcR package in R, and sharing was normalized by the product of cloneset sizes. Out-of-frame nonproductive sequences were analyzed to study raw recombination free of thymic and clonal selection effects. In-frame beta chains were kept once TCRdb had trimmed the public reads at Q25 with fastp and called clones with MiXCR. Rows are unified per CDR3 protein, each entry keeping the most common DNA and genes. TCRdb, not the authors, supplied the V and J calls. The sample yields 500,000 to 600,000 distinct CDR3 sequences; approximately 22% were counted once. In total, the top ten clones hold around 0.91% of the sample.

This sample also belongs to another study, concerning T cells expressing NK-cell markers. From that second study: In sorted CD3+CD56+NKG2C+, CD3+CD56+NKG2C- and CD3+CD56-NKG2C+ T-cell subsets from roughly 8 donors, TCR beta-chain repertoires were profiled. Among the eight sequenced donors, only one was HCMV-seronegative, while the other seven were HCMV-seropositive. In several experiments an anti-gammadeltaTCR antibody was added to restrict sorting to alphabetaTCR-expressing T cells. For 5 or 6 donors, the dominant CD3+CD56+NKG2C+ clonotypes were among the top 10 CD8+ clonotypes and accounted for roughly 1.0-7.5% of CD8+ T cells. Those dominant clonotypes were again the most abundant among CD3+CD56-NKG2C+ cells in several donors, at 28.3-60.1%. Whether the expanded NKG2C-expressing T cell clones were specific for HCMV antigens was left unclear. All eight donors whose samples were sequenced were randomly selected healthy volunteers, three of them men and five women. HCMV-specific IgG was detected in serum with a commercial ELISA kit to determine HCMV serostatus. MIGEC was used to demultiplex reads and group reads by UMI, and MiTCR was used to assemble and quantify clonotypes. To exclude erroneous sequences, any TCR cDNA sequence not supported by at least two reads was discarded. Downstream repertoire analysis used the tcR package, and clonotypes were matched across fractions by CDR3 nucleotide sequence plus V segment. VDJmatch was used to annotate antigen specificity against VDJdb, with one amino acid substitution in CDR3 permitted.

The specimen was CD4+ T cells sorted from blood. The V and J genes are TRBV5-5 and TRBJ2-4; the D match is possibly TRBD1 or TRBD2, with 5 bases aligned in each. This receptor was taken from a woman aged 18-30 years in good health. DNA sequence: TGTGCCAGCAGCTTGGGGGGGAACATTCAGTACTTC. The encoded protein is CASSLGGNIQYF.